The following is a T cell receptor beta chain sequence with its context. What it binds is not known. The CDR3 runs 12 residues. Germline lookup yields CDR1 GTSNPN and CDR2 SVGIG (reference sequence). Trimming took off 2 bases at V and 1 base at J, with 5 bases between the two ends. The data derive from a study of cytomegalovirus exposure and HLA in healthy donors. Findings and limits, study-wide: While the bulk of TCR sequences proved rare, some public TCRs turned up in many donors.

PCR employed 60 Vbeta and 13 Jbeta primers. Here immunoSEQ multiplex PCR was the method, and the copy in TCRdb shows in-frame clones only, minus some. The data hold some 110,000 clones, with approximately 80% observed a single time. Sequenced: PBMCs. The TCR was taken from a woman between 40 and 55 years old in good health and CMV-seropositive. The rearrangement links TRBV30 to TRBJ1-2; D gene ambiguous. CDR3 residues: CAWSSDNYGYTF. CDR3 nucleotides: TGTGCCTGGAGTTCAGATAACTATGGCTACACCTTC.